This T cell receptor (beta chain) was sequenced during a study of blood T cell repertoires in COVID-19. The germline V gene has CDR1 SGHTA and CDR2 FQGTGA. Unmatched junction bases numbered 4, after V lost 6 bases and J lost 1 base. There are 17 residues in the CDR3. Libraries were prepared by immunoSEQ multiplex PCR; TCRdb keeps only in-frame clonotypes and omits some of them. The sample lists approximately 210,000 clones; around 87% were seen once. The sequencing sample was made of PBMCs or T cells enriched from blood (not recorded which). The V call is TRBV7-3, the J call TRBJ2-6; TRBD2 matches at 12 bases. The clonotype was recovered from a woman in her twenties or thirties who had recovered from COVID-19. The CDR3: CASRLGLAGSGANVLTF. The CDR3 nucleotides read TGTGCCAGCAGGCTCGGACTAGCGGGGTCTGGGGCCAACGTCCTGACTTTC.